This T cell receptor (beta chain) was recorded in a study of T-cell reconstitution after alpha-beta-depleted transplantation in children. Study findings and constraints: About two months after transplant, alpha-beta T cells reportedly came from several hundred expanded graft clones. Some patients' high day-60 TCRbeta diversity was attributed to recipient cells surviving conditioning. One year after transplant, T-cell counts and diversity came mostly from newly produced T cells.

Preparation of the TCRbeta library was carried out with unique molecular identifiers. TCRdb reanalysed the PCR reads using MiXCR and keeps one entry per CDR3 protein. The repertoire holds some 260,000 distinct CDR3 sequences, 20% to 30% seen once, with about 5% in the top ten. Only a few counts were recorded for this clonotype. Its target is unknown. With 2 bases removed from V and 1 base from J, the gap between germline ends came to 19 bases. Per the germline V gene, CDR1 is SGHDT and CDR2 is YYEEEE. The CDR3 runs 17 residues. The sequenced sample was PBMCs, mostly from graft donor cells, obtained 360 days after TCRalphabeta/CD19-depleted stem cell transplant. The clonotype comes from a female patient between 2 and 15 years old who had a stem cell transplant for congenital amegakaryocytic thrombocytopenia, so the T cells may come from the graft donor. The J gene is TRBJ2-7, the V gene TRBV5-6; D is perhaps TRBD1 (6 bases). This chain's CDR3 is CASSFYRVIGSSYEQYF. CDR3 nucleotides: TGTGCCAGCAGCTTTTACAGGGTAATAGGATCGTCCTACGAGCAGTACTTC.